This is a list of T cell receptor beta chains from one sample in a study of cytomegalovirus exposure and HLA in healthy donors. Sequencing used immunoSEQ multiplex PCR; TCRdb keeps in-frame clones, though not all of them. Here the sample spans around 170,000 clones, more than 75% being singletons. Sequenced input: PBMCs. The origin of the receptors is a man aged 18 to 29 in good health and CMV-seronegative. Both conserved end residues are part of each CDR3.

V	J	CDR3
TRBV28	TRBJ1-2	CASRTSNYGYTF
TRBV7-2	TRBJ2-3	CASSFGPSGGTDTQYF
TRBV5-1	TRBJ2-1	CASSSNSGSSYNEQFF
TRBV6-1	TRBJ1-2	CASQRRRTNYGYTF
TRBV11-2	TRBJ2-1	CASSLTGTSGRGEQFF
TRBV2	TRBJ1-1	CARGSETNTEAFF
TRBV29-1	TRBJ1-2	CSVDSQGAAGYTF
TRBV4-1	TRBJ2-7	CASSPGLADEQYF
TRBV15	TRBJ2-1	CATSRDRGNNEQFF
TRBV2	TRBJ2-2	CASSEQGQGGELFF